The 19 T cell receptor beta chains listed next were all sequenced from one sample in a study of post-analysis software for immune sequencing data. Study observations and caveats: In patients, TRBV5-6, TRBV5-1 and TRBV20-1 belonged to five or six TRBV segments found more frequently than in controls.

For these TCRs, the target antigens are not known. Sequencing libraries made from TCR beta cDNA carried unique molecular identifiers. One entry per CDR3 protein, called by TCRdb with MiXCR from the PCR reads. Among about 540,000 distinct CDR3 sequences listed, 30% to 40% were seen once. The sequencing input was blood. All receptors derive from a girl under 18 with multiple sclerosis.

In this sample, this clonotype turned up a few times. The chain joins TRBV13 to TRBJ1-2; 10 bases line up with TRBD1. The CDR3 covers 15 residues. Germline assignment: CDR1 PRHDT and CDR2 FYEKMQ (reference sequence). V dropped 4 bases and J dropped 2; count of bases not matched to a gene: 4. The CDR3: CASSSTGGGNYGYTF. CDR3 coding DNA: TGTGCCAGCAGCTCGACAGGGGGCGGCAACTATGGCTACACCTTC.

Worth noting for this clonotype: One end of the junction fails to match germline, which may point to a read error. The chain is built from TRBV12-5 and TRBJ2-1, with 10 bases fitting TRBD2. The CDR3 extends over 14 amino acids. The germline V gene has CDR1 LGHNT and CDR2 FRNRAP. CDR3 bases: TGTGCTAGCGGTTTGAGCGGGGGGGCCAATGAGCAGTTCTTC. It codes for CASGLSGGANEQFF. Based on the CDR3 plus reference TRBV12-5 and TRBJ2-1, the full variable domain is DARVTQTPRHKVTEMGQEVTMRCQPILGHNTVFWYRQTMMQGLELLAYFRNRAPLDDSGMPKDRFSAEMPDATLATLKIQPSEPRDSAVYFCASGLSGGANEQFFGPGTRLTVL.

This clonotype was seen repeatedly, ten times or more. The V call is TRBV29-1, the J call TRBJ2-3; D is perhaps TRBD1 (5 bases). Trimming stripped 3 bases from V and 3 bases from J, with 10 bases between. Looked up from germline, CDR1 is SQVTM and CDR2 is ANQGSEA. This CDR3 is built from 13 residues. CDR3 DNA sequence: TGCAGCGTTGACAGGGCCCTAACAGATACGCAGTATTTT. Its protein product is CSVDRALTDTQYF.

This clonotype showed up just a few times. The CDR3 spells CSASPLGIQETQYF. The DNA for the CDR3 is TGCAGTGCTAGCCCACTGGGGATTCAAGAGACCCAGTACTTC. The rearrangement uses TRBV20-1 and TRBJ2-5, with D unclear. The CDR3 is made up of 14 amino acids. Germline V lookup: CDR1 DFQATT, CDR2 SNEGSKA (reference sequence). V dropped 3 bases and J dropped 2 bases, with 13 bases sitting between them.

This clonotype was seen ten or more times. The CDR3 region has the DNA TGTGCCAGCAGTGCCTACAAAGGCGGCTACACCTTC. Protein: CASSAYKGGYTF. V is TRBV6-4 and J is TRBJ1-2, with D uncertain. The CDR3 is made up of 12 amino acids. V was pared by 4 bases and J by 8 bases, with 11 bases between. CDR1 and CDR2 (germline): MRHNA, SNTAGT.

The chain uses TRBV11-2 and TRBJ2-7; D may be TRBD2 (6 bases). The CDR3 is 14 amino acids. V was cut by 4 bases and J by 2 bases, with 12 bases left in between. CDR1 is SGHAT, CDR2 FQNNGV, per germline. CDR3 amino acids: CASSWDFFTYEQYF. The CDR3 DNA reads as TGTGCCAGCAGCTGGGACTTCTTTACCTACGAGCAGTACTTC.

This clonotype was counted between two and nine times. The V and J genes are TRBV29-1 and TRBJ2-4; maybe TRBD2 (6 bases). The V end lost 8 bases, the J end lost 13 bases, and 24 bases lay between the germline ends. Germline V lookup: CDR1 SQVTM, CDR2 ANQGSEA. The CDR3 has 13 residues. For the CDR3, the DNA is TGCAGCCCACGGGAGCCCCCGTTATCGTGGCAGTACTTC. This codes for CSPREPPLSWQYF.

In DNA, the CDR3 is TGTGCCATCAGGGCCGCTGACACCGGGGAGCTGTTTTTT. Residues: CAIRAADTGELFF. The rearrangement links TRBV10-3 to TRBJ2-2; D remains ambiguous. Deletions cut 6 bases from V and 3 bases from J, with 8 bases between. The CDR3 sequence is 13 residues long. The germline V gene has CDR1 ENHRY and CDR2 SYGVKD.

In its sample, this clonotype was seen a few times. The rearrangement uses TRBV4-2 and TRBJ1-3; maybe TRBD1 (5 bases). This CDR3 has 17 residues. V lost 0 bases and J 8 bases, leaving 20 bases between the germline ends. Looked up from germline, CDR1 is LGHNA and CDR2 is YNFKEQ. The CDR3 region has the DNA TGTGCCAGCAGCCAAGATGAAGCGCAGGGCTCTTGGGACACCATATATTTT. Residues: CASSQDEAQGSWDTIYF.

This clonotype was seen only once. The chain joins TRBV6-6 to TRBJ2-5; 12 bases are a match to TRBD2. The germline V gene has CDR1 MNHNY and CDR2 SVGAGI (reference sequence). With 8 bases clipped from V and 9 bases from J, the junction kept 7 bases outside the gene matches. This CDR3 has 13 residues. Written as DNA, the CDR3 is TGTGCCAGCGGGACTAGCGGGTCTGTAGCCCAGTACTTC. This gives the protein CASGTSGSVAQYF.

This clonotype was seen more than once but under ten times. The chain has TRBV5-6 and TRBJ1-5; D is possibly TRBD1 (5 bases). This CDR3 contains 14 residues. V lost 5 bases, J lost 5 bases, and 14 bases lay in between. Germline values: CDR1 SGHDT, CDR2 YYEEEE. The CDR3 sequence: CASSRGAGDQPQHF. Written as DNA, the CDR3 is TGTGCCAGCAGTAGAGGGGCCGGCGATCAGCCCCAGCATTTT.

This clonotype has a handful of counts. The chain recombines TRBV18 with TRBJ1-1, with D maybe TRBD1 (6 bases). Deletions cut 3 bases from V and 0 bases from J, with 11 bases between. Germline V gene sequence: CDR1 KGHSH, CDR2 LQKENI. This CDR3 region has 15 residues. The CDR3 DNA is TGTGCCAGCTCACCGGCGGACAGTTTGAACACTGAAGCTTTCTTT. Translating gives CASSPADSLNTEAFF. Looking up the rest from reference TRBV18 and TRBJ1-1 gives the full variable domain: NAGVMQNPRHLVRRRGQEARLRCSPMKGHSHVYWYRQLPEEGLKFMVYLQKENIIDESGMPKERFSAEFPKEGPSILRIQQVVRGDSAAYFCASSPADSLNTEAFFGQGTRLTVV.

The gene calls are TRBV5-1 and TRBJ1-2, with 9 bases aligning to TRBD1. Per germline, CDR1 SGHRS and CDR2 YFSETQ. V lost 4 bases and J lost 7; bases outside the gene matches: 11. CDR3 length: 15 residues. The CDR3 DNA is TGCGCCAGCAGCGGCGAGGGACAGGGAATATCTGGCTACACCTTC. This codes for CASSGEGQGISGYTF. Full variable domain (remainder filled in from reference TRBV5-1 and TRBJ1-2): KAGVTQTPRYLIKTRGQQVTLSCSPISGHRSVSWYQQTPGQGLQFLFEYFSETQRNKGNFPGRFSGRQFSNSRSEMNVSTLELGDSALYLCASSGEGQGISGYTFGSGTRLTVV.

There are a few counts of this clonotype. The CDR3 loop reads CSASFRDRGQDEQFF. CDR3 nucleotides: TGCAGTGCTAGCTTTCGCGACAGGGGGCAGGATGAGCAGTTCTTC. The V and J genes are TRBV20-1 and TRBJ2-1, with TRBD1 matching 10 bases. This CDR3 comprises 15 residues. With V trimmed by 3 bases and J by 8 bases, 10 bases remained unmatched. Germline CDR1 reads DFQATT; CDR2 reads SNEGSKA (reference sequence).

The chain joins TRBV20-1 to TRBJ1-4; 11 nucleotides line up with TRBD1. Trimming took 7 bases from V and 3 from J; bases not matched to a gene: 10. The CDR3 consists of 16 residues. Germline V lookup: CDR1 DFQATT, CDR2 SNEGSKA (reference sequence). CDR3 sequence (DNA): TGCAGTGGGACAGGGGGCCTCCGGAGGGCTAATGAAAAACTGTTTTTT. The encoded protein is CSGTGGLRRANEKLFF.

V and J are TRBV28 and TRBJ2-4, with D possibly called TRBD1 or TRBD2 (5 bases each). This CDR3 comprises 13 residues. V lost 11 bases, J lost 1 base, and 12 bases lay in between. Germline V lookup: CDR1 MDHEN, CDR2 SYDVKM. CDR3 region: CAVRGAAKNIQYF. CDR3 DNA: TGTGCCGTAAGGGGAGCGGCCAAAAACATTCAGTACTTC.

This chain uses TRBV20-1 with TRBJ2-2, with TRBD1 identical over 8 bases. The germline CDR1 and CDR2 sequences are DFQATT and SNEGSKA (reference sequence). The V segment lost 2 bases and the J segment 6 bases; nucleotides outside the gene matches: 2. The CDR3 spans 13 residues. The CDR3 region is CSARQTGAGELFF. Written as DNA, the CDR3 is TGCAGTGCTAGACAGACAGGGGCCGGGGAGCTGTTTTTT.

This chain joins TRBV20-1 and TRBJ2-3, with unresolved D. Germline V gene sequence: CDR1 DFQATT, CDR2 SNEGSKA (reference sequence). The CDR3 loop spans 11 amino acids. Trimming took 2 bases from V and 10 from J, leaving 10 bases between them. The DNA for the CDR3 is TGCAGTGCTAGAAGGGAAAGGTCGCAGTATTTT. It encodes CSARRERSQYF.

This clonotype was detected a few times. The rearrangement links TRBV7-2 to TRBJ2-1; 12 bases fit TRBD2. Germline CDR1 and CDR2: SGHTA and FQGNSA. V trimming: 3 bases; J trimming: 12 bases; junction bases outside the gene matches: 21. This CDR3 has 19 residues. CDR3 nucleotides: TGTGCCAGCAGCTTCCCTGGACTAGCGGGGTTGCCCTCCTACAAGGGGCAGTTCTTC. Protein sequence: CASSFPGLAGLPSYKGQFF.